The 32 T cell receptor beta chains below come from one sample, sequenced in a study of CD8+CD57+ T cells in acquired aplastic anemia. CDR3 and TCR beta VDJ profiling relied on genomic DNA as the template. TCRdb re-called the reads through MiXCR, storing one row per CDR3 protein. Of more than 250,000 distinct CDR3 sequences detected, 82% appear once; the ten largest clones hold approximately 42%. Sequencing was done on patients that had shown CD8+CD57+ cell expansion by flow cytometry. Sequenced: sorted CD4+, CD8+, or CD8+CD57+ T cells (not recorded which) from PBMCs. The receptors were sampled from a human donor with aplastic anemia.

The chain is built from TRBV7-9 and TRBJ1-2; D may be TRBD1 (5 bases). Germline V gene data show CDR1 as SEHNR and CDR2 as FQNEAQ (reference sequence). V was pared by 3 bases and J by 14 bases, with 25 bases between. The CDR3 is 15 residues long. CDR3 DNA sequence: TGTGCCAGCAGCTTTACAAGGGGCGGGGAGTACGACGAGACCTTC. Amino acid sequence: CASSFTRGGEYDETF.

On this clonotype itself: No conserved phenylalanine or tryptophan ends this CDR3, so it is likely a read error. No DNA is shown, since the ends of the CDR3 on it are uncertain; the CDR3 is the one TCRdb lists. V is TRBV2 and J is TRBJ1-2; no check of the table's D call, TRBD1, against the DNA was made. CDR1 and CDR2 (germline): SNHLY, FYNNEI. From its first to its last residue, the CDR3 has 16 amino acids. The CDR3 spells CASGDGGTGTRYCDPG.

Comments on this clonotype: A junction end diverges from the germline sequence, so it may reflect a read error. This chain joins TRBV7-6 and TRBJ2-3; TRBD2 aligns across 9 bases. CDR1 and CDR2 (germline): SGHVS, FNYEAQ. The CDR3 is made up of 14 amino acids. The CDR3 coding sequence is TGTGCCAGCAGGTTAGCGGGAGTGCCCTCCACGCAGTATTTT. Its protein product is CASRLAGVPSTQYF.

The genes are TRBV20-1 and TRBJ2-7, with D unresolved. The CDR3 is made up of 14 amino acids. Trimming removed 6 bases at V and 3 bases at J, with 18 bases between. The germline CDR1 and CDR2 sequences are DFQATT and SNEGSKA (reference sequence). The CDR3 sequence: CSASRSTRNYEQYF. The CDR3 DNA follows: TGCAGTGCCAGCCGTTCGACACGGAACTACGAGCAGTACTTC.

J is TRBJ1-2 and V is TRBV11-2; D is undetermined. V shed 4 bases and J shed 3 bases, with 18 bases lying between them. Germline values: CDR1 SGHAT, CDR2 FQNNGV. This CDR3 has 16 amino acids. CDR3: CASSWRERCLDYGYTF. CDR3 nucleotide sequence: TGTGCCAGCAGCTGGCGGGAAAGGTGCTTGGACTATGGCTACACCTTC. Supplemented by reference TRBV11-2 and TRBJ1-2, the full variable domain reads EAGVAQSPRYKIIEKRQSVAFWCNPISGHATLYWYQQILGQGPKLLIQFQNNGVVDDSQLPKDRFSAERLKGVDSTLKIQPAKLEDSAVYLCASSWRERCLDYGYTFGSGTRLTVV.

To note about this clonotype: A junction boundary mismatches the germline segment, possibly from a read error. V usage is TRBV2 and J usage is TRBJ2-3; possibly TRBD2 for D (6 bases). This CDR3 is built from 14 residues. CDR1 and CDR2 (germline): SNHLY, FYNNEI. CDR3 bases: TGTGCCAGCAGTGATGCGGGGAGCCATGATCAGTTCTTTTTT. Translated, it gives CASSDAGSHDQFFF. Filled out from reference TRBV2 and TRBJ2-3, the complete variable domain reads EPEVTQTPSHQVTQMGQEVILRCVPISNHLYFYWYRQILGQKVEFLVSFYNNEISEKSEIFDDQFSVERPDGSNFTLKIRSTKLEDSAMYFCASSDAGSHDQFFFGPGTRLTVL.

This chain joins TRBV9 and TRBJ2-7; 9 bases line up with TRBD1. Germline V gene sequence: CDR1 SGDLS, CDR2 YYNGEE. Germline trimming cut 7 bases from V and 3 bases from J; bases unmatched to any gene: 8. This CDR3 contains 14 residues. The CDR3 protein is CASGGGTGFYEQYF. In DNA form, the CDR3 reads TGTGCCAGCGGAGGTGGGACAGGGTTCTACGAGCAGTACTTC.

The chain has TRBV20-1 and TRBJ2-7; D is unresolved. V shed 7 bases and J shed 0 bases, with 19 bases lying between them. This CDR3 comprises 15 residues. Germline assignment: CDR1 DFQATT and CDR2 SNEGSKA (reference sequence). CDR3 DNA: TGCAGTGTTACCCTCCTTGATCTCACCTCCTACGAGCAGTACTTC. Protein: CSVTLLDLTSYEQYF.

On this clonotype itself: The conserved final phenylalanine or tryptophan is absent from the CDR3, which likely points to a read error. No DNA is shown, since the ends of the CDR3 on it are uncertain; the CDR3 is the one TCRdb lists. The V gene is TRBV7-3, the J gene TRBJ2-2; the tabulated D call, TRBD2, remains unverified against the DNA. CDR1 and CDR2 (germline): SGHTA, FQGTGA. The CDR3 comprises 12 residues, both ends counted. CDR3 loop: CASSLVKRGYYN.

V gene TRBV9 combines with J gene TRBJ2-5; 7 bases map to TRBD1. Germline assignment: CDR1 SGDLS and CDR2 YYNGEE. The V and J ends lost 0 bases and 7 bases, in that order; junction bases with no gene match: 12. This CDR3 spans 16 amino acids. This CDR3 is CASSVGGQSTDTTQYF. The CDR3 region has the DNA TGTGCCAGCAGCGTAGGGGGACAGAGCACAGATACGACCCAGTACTTC.

This chain uses TRBV2 with TRBJ2-1; D is uncertain. The germline V gene encodes CDR1 SNHLY and CDR2 FYNNEI. The CDR3 sequence is 12 residues long. The V end was cut by 6 bases, the J end by 8 bases, with 11 bases between. Here the CDR3 reads CASRDREHEQFF. CDR3 in DNA: TGTGCCAGCAGGGATAGGGAACATGAGCAGTTCTTC.

The genes are TRBV15 and TRBJ2-7, with D possibly TRBD2 on 6 matching bases. V was cut by 0 bases and J by 0 bases, with 9 bases left in between. The CDR3 is made up of 15 amino acids. The germline gives CDR1 LNHNV, CDR2 YYDKDF (reference sequence). The CDR3 reads CATSRDGRGSYEQYF. Here the CDR3 DNA reads TGTGCCACCAGCAGAGATGGGCGGGGCTCCTACGAGCAGTACTTC.

This chain connects TRBV10-3 to TRBJ1-2, with a tentative D call TRBD1 (5 bases). With 0 bases removed from V and 5 bases from J, the gap between germline ends came to 13 bases. The length of the CDR3 is 15 residues. Germline V gene lookup returns CDR1 ENHRY and CDR2 SYGVKD. CDR3 coding DNA: TGTGCCATCAGTGAGTCGGTGGCAGGGCCTTATGGCTACACCTTC. Translated, it gives CAISESVAGPYGYTF.

The J gene is TRBJ2-3, the V gene TRBV11-3; D is uncertain. Trimming left V 0 bases short and J 0 bases short, with 13 bases between. The germline gives CDR1 SGHNT, CDR2 YENEEA. This CDR3 is 17 amino acids long. The CDR3 here is CASSLDRTDASTDTQYF. The CDR3 bases are TGTGCCAGCAGCTTAGATCGAACAGATGCTAGCACAGATACGCAGTATTTT.

This chain links TRBV9 with TRBJ1-2; D gene uncertain. Trimming took off 7 bases at V and 6 bases at J, with 25 bases between the two ends. The CDR3 covers 16 residues. Per germline, CDR1 SGDLS and CDR2 YYNGEE. The CDR3 coding sequence is TGTGCCAGCGGAGTAGTAGAGGGAGGAAACGTTCATGGCTACACCTTC. Encoded protein: CASGVVEGGNVHGYTF.

This clonotype rates as medium-sized. The rearrangement uses TRBV24-1 and TRBJ2-1, with no clear D. The germline CDR1 and CDR2 sequences are KGHDR and SFDVKD. V was cut by 7 bases and J by 4 bases, with 7 bases left in between. The CDR3 covers 12 residues. CDR3 region: CATSSTYNEQFF. The CDR3 DNA reads as TGTGCCACCAGCTCCACGTACAATGAGCAGTTCTTC.

On this clonotype: Likely a read error: the CDR3 ends without its conserved phenylalanine or tryptophan. No DNA is shown, since the ends of the CDR3 on it are uncertain; the CDR3 is the one TCRdb lists. The rearrangement uses TRBV2 and TRBJ2-1; the table's TRBD1 call for D was not verified on the DNA. The CDR3 numbers 16 amino acids, ends counted. Germline CDR1 is SNHLY and CDR2 is FYNNEI. The CDR3 here is CASGDGGTDTQYVHSG.

Remarks on this clonotype: One junction end disagrees with the germline gene, perhaps due to a read error. The chain uses TRBV7-8 and TRBJ2-1; perhaps D is TRBD1 or TRBD2 (6 bases each). This CDR3 comprises 13 residues. From germline, CDR1 is SGHVS and CDR2 FQNEAQ. CDR3 amino acids: CASSLGGIPDTHF. For the CDR3, the DNA is TGTGCCAGCAGTTTAGGGGGGATCCCTGATACGCACTTC.

The chain is built from TRBV9 and TRBJ2-5; 8 bases match TRBD1. Germline assignment: CDR1 SGDLS and CDR2 YYNGEE. V lost 3 bases, J lost 7 bases, and 11 bases stayed unmatched. The CDR3 contains 15 residues. In nucleotides, the CDR3 is TGTGCCAGCAGCGCTTCGGACAGGGCAAAAGGGACCCAGTACTTC. Residues: CASSASDRAKGTQYF.

The V gene is TRBV5-6, the J gene TRBJ1-1, with D possibly being TRBD1 (5 bases). Trimming stripped 2 bases from V and 1 base from J, with 12 bases between. This CDR3 spans 15 amino acids. Germline-derived CDR1 and CDR2 are SGHDT and YYEEEE. The CDR3 bases are TGTGCCAGCAGCTTAAATGGGGCAGGGAACACTGAAGCTTTCTTT. Translating it yields CASSLNGAGNTEAFF.

Comments on this clonotype: Likely a read error: the CDR3 ends without its conserved phenylalanine or tryptophan. The DNA is omitted, as the CDR3 cannot be located on it reliably, and the CDR3 follows TCRdb's listing. The V call is TRBV13, the J call TRBJ1-1; the table's D call, TRBD1, has no DNA check behind it. The V gene's germline CDR1 is PRHDT and CDR2 FYEKMQ (reference sequence). The CDR3 is made up of 15 amino acids, end residues included. The CDR3 loop is CACSSGVTGMAYGFI.

The sample holds one count of this clonotype. This chain links TRBV7-9 with TRBJ1-6; possible D gene TRBD1, 5 bases. CDR1 and CDR2 (germline): SEHNR, FQNEAQ (reference sequence). V was cut by 3 bases and J by 14 bases, with 23 bases left in between. The CDR3 sequence is 16 residues long. The CDR3 protein is CASSFNQAGNTEALHF. CDR3 DNA: TGTGCCAGCAGCTTCAACCAGGCAGGGAACACTGAAGCCCTCCACTTT. The full variable domain, its missing parts supplied by reference TRBV7-9 and TRBJ1-6, is DTGVSQNPRHKITKRGQNVTFRCDPISEHNRLYWYRQTLGQGPEFLTYFQNEAQLEKSRLLSDRFSAERPKGSFSTLEIQRTEQGDSAMYLCASSFNQAGNTEALHFGNGTRLTVT.

This chain joins TRBV7-9 and TRBJ2-3; D tentatively fits TRBD1 or TRBD2 (5 bases each). The CDR3 has 13 residues. The germline V and J ends were trimmed by 11 bases and 11 bases, with 23 bases remaining between them. CDR1 is SEHNR, CDR2 FQNEAQ, per germline (reference sequence). For the CDR3, the DNA is TGTGCCTACGGGGACGCGGCGACCCAAAAGCAGTATTTT. This translates into CAYGDAATQKQYF.

This sequence joins TRBV20-1 and TRBJ2-1; tentatively, D is TRBD2 (6 bases). Trimming removed 4 bases from V and 0 bases from J, with 19 bases in between. Germline V gene lookup returns CDR1 DFQATT and CDR2 SNEGSKA (reference sequence). The CDR3 has 17 residues. The CDR3 DNA reads as TGCAGTGCTACCCTCGGGGATAGCGGTATCTCCTACAATGAGCAGTTCTTC. This codes for CSATLGDSGISYNEQFF.

With regard to this clonotype: The junction departs from germline at one end; a sequencing error may be responsible. V usage is TRBV10-1 and J usage is TRBJ1-2; D is unresolved. Germline assignment: CDR1 WNHNN and CDR2 SYGVQD (reference sequence). CDR3 length: 13 amino acids. This chain's CDR3 is CASSPEAGYSYTF. The CDR3 nucleotides are TGTGCCAGCAGTCCAGAGGCTGGTTATAGCTACACCTTC.

Regarding this clonotype: An end of the junction does not agree with germline; a read error may underlie this. This sequence joins TRBV15 and TRBJ2-5; D is possibly TRBD2 (5 bases). The germline V gene encodes CDR1 LNHNV and CDR2 YYDKDF (reference sequence). CDR3 size: 14 residues. Here the CDR3 reads CTASGGRAMETQYF. As DNA, the CDR3 is TGCACCGCCAGCGGAGGCAGAGCGATGGAGACCCAGTACTTC.

The genes are TRBV7-2 and TRBJ2-1; 9 bases match TRBD1. Per germline, CDR1 SGHTA and CDR2 FQGNSA. The CDR3 is made up of 16 amino acids. J gave up 13 bases and V 4 bases, and 17 bases lay outside the gene matches. The CDR3 loop reads CASSWGQGTGHGDQFF. As DNA, the CDR3 is TGTGCCAGCAGCTGGGGACAGGGCACCGGTCATGGCGACCAGTTCTTC.

Details on this clonotype: One end of the junction does not line up with germline, which may come from a read error. The chain recombines TRBV10-3 with TRBJ1-5, with D uncertain. Germline V gives CDR1 ENHRY, CDR2 SYGVKD. The CDR3 sequence is 15 residues long. The CDR3 DNA follows: TGTGCCATCAGTGACCCGTCCGGTGGCGGCCAGCCAGCTTATTTT. This codes for CAISDPSGGGQPAYF.

Notes on this clonotype: The conserved phenylalanine or tryptophan normally closing the CDR3 is absent here, so this likely arose from a read error. No DNA is shown, since the ends of the CDR3 on it are uncertain; the CDR3 is the one TCRdb lists. The chain joins TRBV7-6 to TRBJ2-3; the table's TRBD1 call for D was not verified on the DNA. The CDR3 spans 14 amino acids, including both terminal residues. From germline, CDR1 is SGHVS and CDR2 FNYEAQ. The CDR3 protein is CASSQGQGRPTSSI.

Worth noting for this clonotype: At one of its ends the junction is not consistent with the germline gene, which may arise from a read error. The chain couples TRBV2 to TRBJ2-1, with 8 bases identical to TRBD2. This CDR3 has 13 residues. Germline CDR1 SNHLY, CDR2 FYNNEI. The CDR3 coding sequence is TGCACCATCAACGGGGGGGACATTAATGAGCAGTTCTTC. Protein: CTINGGDINEQFF.

The chain has TRBV9 and TRBJ1-2; D is undetermined. Germline CDR1 is SGDLS and CDR2 is YYNGEE. This CDR3 is 15 amino acids long. V was clipped by 4 bases and J by 7 bases, with 20 bases between them. The CDR3 region has the DNA TGTGCCAGCAGCTTCACGCTACGCCCAGATTCTGGCTACACCTTC. This gives the protein CASSFTLRPDSGYTF.

On this clonotype: A junction end diverges from the germline sequence, so it may reflect a read error. The rearrangement joins TRBV7-9 to TRBJ2-3; 8 bases align to TRBD1. From germline, CDR1 is SEHNR and CDR2 FQNEAQ (reference sequence). CDR3 size: 14 residues. The CDR3 loop reads CASSPRTGPTAKQF. The CDR3 DNA sequence: TGTGCCAGCAGCCCACGGACAGGGCCCACAGCTAAGCAGTTT.